This T cell receptor (beta chain) was obtained from a study of vaccination effects on CD4 cells after COVID-19. Only in-frame clones appear in the TCRdb table, and some are missing; sequencing was by immunoSEQ multiplex PCR. The profile covers fewer than 35,000 clones, with less than 75% appearing a single time and 9.9% taken by the ten largest. Trimming removed 0 bases from V and 7 bases from J; junction bases left unmatched: 1. The germline V gene encodes CDR1 KGHSH and CDR2 LQKENI. The CDR3 loop spans 16 amino acids. With regard to this clone: The antigen is unknown.

It was after 10 days of culture that CD4+ T cells were isolated. Here the sequenced sample was CD4+ T cells from PBMCs cultured without peptide, taken before COVID-19 vaccination. The rearrangement uses TRBV18 and TRBJ2-1, with TRBD2 identical over 15 bases. This receptor was taken from a human donor who received a COVID-19 vaccine. Here the CDR3 DNA reads TGTGCCAGCTCACCACCGGGACTAGCGGGGGGAAATGAGCAGTTCTTC. Its translation: CASSPPGLAGGNEQFF. Complete variable domain (other parts from reference TRBV18 and TRBJ2-1): NAGVMQNPRHLVRRRGQEARLRCSPMKGHSHVYWYRQLPEEGLKFMVYLQKENIIDESGMPKERFSAEFPKEGPSILRIQQVVRGDSAAYFCASSPPGLAGGNEQFFGPGTRLTVL.